The T cell receptor (beta chain) under discussion was sequenced for a study of vaccination effects on CD4 cells after COVID-19. TCRdb's table, derived via immunoSEQ multiplex PCR, lists solely in-frame clones and lacks some. The sample records tens of thousands of clones, around 69% being singletons. Per germline, CDR1 SGHAT and CDR2 FQNNGV. J was trimmed by 3 bases and V by 1 base; bases with no gene match: 1. This CDR3 contains 15 residues. Worth noting for this clone: Its specificity is unknown.

CD4+ T cells were isolated after approximately 10 days of culture. Either the mRNA-1273 or the BNT162b2 vaccine was given to participants as two doses. This sample comprised CD4+ T cells from PBMCs cultured without peptide, obtained after COVID-19 vaccination. J is TRBJ1-4 and V is TRBV11-2; 8 nucleotides align to TRBD1. This sequence originates from a human donor who received a COVID-19 vaccine. CDR3 sequence: CASSLAGQANEKLFF. CDR3 DNA: TGTGCCAGCAGCTTAGCGGGACAGGCTAATGAAAAACTGTTTTTT.